This T cell receptor beta chain stems from a study of blood T cell repertoires in COVID-19. Sequencing used immunoSEQ multiplex PCR; TCRdb keeps in-frame clones, though not all of them. In the table there are some 68,000 clones, approximately 90% of which are singletons. Seattle cases were enrolled at active infection and followed longitudinally. This TCR was recovered from a woman aged 45-60 years with COVID-19, enrolled during active disease. The sample taken for sequencing was peripheral blood.

The CDR3 region is CATSENTPGLGAGELFF. The CDR3 DNA follows: TGTGCCACCAGTGAAAACACCCCGGGACTAGGGGCCGGGGAGCTGTTTTTT. V and J are TRBV24-1 and TRBJ2-2; 8 bases align to TRBD2. CDR3 length: 17 residues. Germline lookup yields CDR1 KGHDR and CDR2 SFDVKD. Trimming took 4 bases from V and 6 from J; bases not matched to a gene: 12.